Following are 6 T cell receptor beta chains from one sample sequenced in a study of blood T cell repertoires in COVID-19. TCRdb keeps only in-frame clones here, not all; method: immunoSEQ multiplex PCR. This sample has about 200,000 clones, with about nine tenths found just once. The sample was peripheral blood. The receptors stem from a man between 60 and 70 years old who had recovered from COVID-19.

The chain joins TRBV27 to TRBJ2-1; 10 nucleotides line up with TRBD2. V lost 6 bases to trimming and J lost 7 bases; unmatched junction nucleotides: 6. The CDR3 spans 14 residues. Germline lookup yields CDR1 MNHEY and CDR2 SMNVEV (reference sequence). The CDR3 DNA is TGTGCCAGCAGGGGACTAGCGAAAGGAAATGAGCAGTTCTTC. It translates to CASRGLAKGNEQFF.

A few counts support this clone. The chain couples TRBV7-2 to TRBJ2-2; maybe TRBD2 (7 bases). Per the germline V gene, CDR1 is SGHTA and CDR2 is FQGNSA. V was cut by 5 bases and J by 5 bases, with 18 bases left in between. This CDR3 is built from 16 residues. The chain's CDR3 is CASSPTGGAGTGELFF. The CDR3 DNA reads TGTGCCAGCAGCCCAACGGGGGGCGCTGGAACCGGGGAGCTGTTTTTT.

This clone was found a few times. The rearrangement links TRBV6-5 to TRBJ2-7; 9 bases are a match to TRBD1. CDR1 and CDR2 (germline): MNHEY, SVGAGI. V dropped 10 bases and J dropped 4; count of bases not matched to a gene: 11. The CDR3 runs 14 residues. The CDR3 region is CATATRDRVYEQYF. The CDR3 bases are TGTGCCACGGCGACTAGGGACAGGGTATACGAGCAGTACTTC.

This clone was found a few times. CDR3 bases: TGCGCCAGCGTAGCGGGGGGGCCCACCGGGGAGCTGTTTTTT. It codes for CASVAGGPTGELFF. This chain joins TRBV5-1 and TRBJ2-2, with 11 bases fitting TRBD2. Germline V gene lookup returns CDR1 SGHRS and CDR2 YFSETQ. This CDR3 contains 14 residues. V lost 7 bases and J lost 4; bases outside the gene matches: 3.

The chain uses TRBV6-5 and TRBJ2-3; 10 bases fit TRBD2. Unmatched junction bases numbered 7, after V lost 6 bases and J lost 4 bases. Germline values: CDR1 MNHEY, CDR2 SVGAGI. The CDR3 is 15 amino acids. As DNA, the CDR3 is TGTGCCAGCAGCGTAGCGGGAGGTAGCCCAGATACGCAGTATTTT. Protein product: CASSVAGGSPDTQYF.

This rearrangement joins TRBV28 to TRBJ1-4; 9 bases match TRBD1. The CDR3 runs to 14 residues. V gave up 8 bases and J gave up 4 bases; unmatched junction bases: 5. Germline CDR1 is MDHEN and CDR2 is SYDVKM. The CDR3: CASRRTGVNEKLFF. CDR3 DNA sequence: TGTGCCAGCCGCCGGACAGGGGTTAATGAAAAACTGTTTTTT.